The present entry profiles one T cell receptor beta chain with its context. Trimming left V 3 bases short and J 5 bases short, with 17 bases between. Looked up from germline, CDR1 is KGHSH and CDR2 is LQKENI. The CDR3 loop spans 15 amino acids. These data belong to a study of shared clonotypes between healthy human individuals. The run depth of the assay was deep. Assay: immunoSEQ multiplex PCR; the TCRdb copy retains only in-frame clones and omits some. The sample lists hundreds of thousands of clones; roughly four fifths were seen once. J is TRBJ2-7 and V is TRBV18; D may be TRBD2 (7 bases). Input material: PBMCs. This clonotype was sampled from a woman between 35 and 50 years old in good health. Some clones in this sample may be carry-over from other donors' samples. CDR3 amino acids: CASSPRGGRSHEQYF. CDR3 DNA sequence: TGTGCCAGCTCACCTAGGGGGGGGCGCAGCCACGAGCAGTACTTC.